The rows below give T cell receptor beta chains drawn from one sample of a study of OX40 agonist ivuxolimab in advanced cancers. The table came from immunoSEQ multiplex PCR; TCRdb's copy has only in-frame clones and leaves some out. There are 50,000 to 65,000 clones in the sample; about 89% occur only once, and roughly 1.5% lies in the top ten. The material sequenced was CD4+ or CD8+ T cells sorted from blood, taken in a trial of the OX40 agonist ivuxolimab. These receptors were taken from an adult with an advanced solid tumor such as melanoma, head and neck, liver or kidney cancer. Both conserved end residues are part of each CDR3. The order of the fields is D gene, clone size, V gene, J gene, CDR3 DNA, CDR3 protein. The D gene is left open where the match is weak. Clone size is stated in some rows and not others, as once, few, many or a class when expanded.

d_call: TRBD1
clone_size: .
v_call: TRBV15
j_call: TRBJ2-7
cdr3_nt: TGTGCCACCAGCAGAGATGACAGGGGCTGGAATTACGAGCAGTACTTC
cdr3_aa: CATSRDDRGWNYEQYF

d_call: .
clone_size: .
v_call: TRBV11-2
j_call: TRBJ2-5
cdr3_nt: TGTGCCAGCAGGGACGTACAGGGAGGGGAGACCCAGTACTTC
cdr3_aa: CASRDVQGGETQYF

d_call: .
clone_size: .
v_call: TRBV6-5
j_call: TRBJ1-5
cdr3_nt: TGTGCCAGCAGTCCACAGAGCAATCAGCCCCAGCATTTT
cdr3_aa: CASSPQSNQPQHF

d_call: .
clone_size: .
v_call: TRBV29-1
j_call: TRBJ1-4
cdr3_nt: TGCAGCGTCGGTTCTAGTGAAAAACTGTTTTTT
cdr3_aa: CSVGSSEKLFF

d_call: .
clone_size: .
v_call: TRBV5-1
j_call: TRBJ2-7
cdr3_nt: TGCGCCAGCAGCTCGGGGGACTTAGCTGGGGAGCAGTACTTC
cdr3_aa: CASSSGDLAGEQYF

d_call: .
clone_size: .
v_call: TRBV19
j_call: TRBJ2-1
cdr3_nt: TGTGCCAGTAAAGAGGGCAGTGAGCAGTTCTTC
cdr3_aa: CASKEGSEQFF

d_call: .
clone_size: .
v_call: TRBV30
j_call: TRBJ2-4
cdr3_nt: TGTGCCTGGAGTGTACAGTTGCAGTTTCGAAACATTCAGTACTTC
cdr3_aa: CAWSVQLQFRNIQYF

d_call: .
clone_size: few
v_call: TRBV7-9
j_call: TRBJ1-5
cdr3_nt: TGTGCCAGCAGCGCGGGGGGTAGCAATCAGCCCCAGCATTTT
cdr3_aa: CASSAGGSNQPQHF

d_call: .
clone_size: once
v_call: TRBV28
j_call: TRBJ1-4
cdr3_nt: TGTGCCAGCAGTTTCGACAGACCAACTAATGAAAAACTGTTTTTT
cdr3_aa: CASSFDRPTNEKLFF

d_call: .
clone_size: .
v_call: TRBV6-5
j_call: TRBJ1-2
cdr3_nt: TGTGCCAGCAGTCGGGACAAACTTAACTATGGCTACACCTTC
cdr3_aa: CASSRDKLNYGYTF

d_call: TRBD1
clone_size: .
v_call: TRBV11-2
j_call: TRBJ1-1
cdr3_nt: TGTGCCAGCAGCTTAGGCCTCCGGAGGGGGCTATCTGAAGCTTTCTTT
cdr3_aa: CASSLGLRRGLSEAFF

d_call: .
clone_size: .
v_call: TRBV16
j_call: TRBJ1-1
cdr3_nt: TGTGCCAGCAGCCAGGCCCGACTCCAGAACACTGAAGCTTTCTTT
cdr3_aa: CASSQARLQNTEAFF

d_call: TRBD2
clone_size: .
v_call: TRBV7-2
j_call: TRBJ2-7
cdr3_nt: TGTGCCAGCAGTTACTCGGGACTAGCGGGCGACGAGCAGTACTTC
cdr3_aa: CASSYSGLAGDEQYF

d_call: .
clone_size: .
v_call: TRBV15
j_call: TRBJ2-7
cdr3_nt: TGTGCCACCAGCAGAGCCGCCGCAGCGACCTACGAGCAGTACTTC
cdr3_aa: CATSRAAAATYEQYF

d_call: .
clone_size: .
v_call: TRBV7-9
j_call: TRBJ2-7
cdr3_nt: TGTGCCAGCAGCTTAGAGGGCGGAATCTACGAGCAGTACTTC
cdr3_aa: CASSLEGGIYEQYF

d_call: .
clone_size: .
v_call: TRBV2
j_call: TRBJ2-2
cdr3_nt: TGTGCCAGCAGTGAAAAGGGTCCAGGAGCGAACACCGGGGAGCTGTTTTTT
cdr3_aa: CASSEKGPGANTGELFF

d_call: TRBD1
clone_size: .
v_call: TRBV30
j_call: TRBJ1-4
cdr3_nt: TGTGCCTGGAACCCGGGACAGGGAGGTGAAAAACTGTTTTTT
cdr3_aa: CAWNPGQGGEKLFF

d_call: .
clone_size: .
v_call: TRBV5-1
j_call: TRBJ2-3
cdr3_nt: TGCGCCAGCAGCTCCGGTCGAGACACAGATACGCAGTATTTT
cdr3_aa: CASSSGRDTDTQYF

d_call: .
clone_size: .
v_call: TRBV11-2
j_call: TRBJ1-1
cdr3_nt: TGTGCCAGCAGCGCTACTATCGGAGCTTTCTTT
cdr3_aa: CASSATIGAFF

d_call: .
clone_size: few
v_call: TRBV10-3
j_call: TRBJ1-3
cdr3_nt: TGTGCCATCAGTGAGTCTAGGGCAGCAAACACCATATATTTT
cdr3_aa: CAISESRAANTIYF

d_call: TRBD2
clone_size: .
v_call: TRBV20-1
j_call: TRBJ2-5
cdr3_nt: TGCAGTGTGGGGGGGGAAGAGACCCAGTACTTC
cdr3_aa: CSVGGEETQYF

d_call: .
clone_size: .
v_call: TRBV18
j_call: TRBJ1-5
cdr3_nt: TGTGCCAGCTCACCACCGGACGGCAATCAGCCCCAGCATTTT
cdr3_aa: CASSPPDGNQPQHF

d_call: .
clone_size: .
v_call: TRBV18
j_call: TRBJ2-7
cdr3_nt: TGTGCCAGCTCACCACCGGGCCACTTAACCTACGAGCAGTACTTC
cdr3_aa: CASSPPGHLTYEQYF

d_call: .
clone_size: .
v_call: TRBV10-2
j_call: TRBJ1-1
cdr3_nt: TGCGCCAGCGGCATTGAGGGTTACACTGAAGCTTTCTTT
cdr3_aa: CASGIEGYTEAFF

d_call: TRBD1
clone_size: .
v_call: TRBV30
j_call: TRBJ2-7
cdr3_nt: TGTGCCTGGAGGGTAGGGGATATCCGGGACAGGGGATACGAGCAGTACTTC
cdr3_aa: CAWRVGDIRDRGYEQYF

d_call: .
clone_size: .
v_call: TRBV5-4
j_call: TRBJ2-3
cdr3_nt: TGTGCCAGCAGCGGGATCCGTGGCAGGGCTCTGGGAGATACGCAGTATTTT
cdr3_aa: CASSGIRGRALGDTQYF